This entry is about one T cell receptor beta chain. Its antigen is currently unknown. Generated by immunoSEQ multiplex PCR, the TCRdb table keeps only in-frame clones and is missing some. The profile shows approximately 200,000 clones, about three quarters of them singletons. V lost 1 base and J 1 base, leaving 5 bases between the germline ends. Per germline, CDR1 SGHAT and CDR2 FQDESV (reference sequence). The CDR3 spans 14 residues. These data belong to a study of cytomegalovirus exposure and HLA in healthy donors. The wider study: The 110 or so validation repertoires were produced on the same platform as the approximately 620 repertoires of the first cohort. This was reported in a later analysis. General study points: The listing of approximately 160 TCR beta chains classed them as cytomegalovirus-associated.

This chain uses TRBV11-1 with TRBJ1-5; D unresolved. The specimen sequenced was PBMCs. The source of this sequence is a woman aged 30 to 39 in good health and CMV-seronegative. The CDR3 DNA reads TGTGCCAGCAGCTTAGGCGGGAGCAATCAGCCCCAGCATTTT. This encodes CASSLGGSNQPQHF.